A single sample gave rise to the 5 T cell receptor beta chains below, sequenced in a study of response to subunit inactivated influenza vaccine. TCRdb recomputed calls from the RT-PCR reads with MiXCR, one row per CDR3 protein. The sample lists approximately 500,000 distinct CDR3 sequences; 10% to 15% were seen once. Sequences were derived from PBMCs from blood, sampled 40 to 50 days after vaccination. The receptor set was obtained from a man between 50 and 59 years old who received an inactivated influenza vaccine.

CDR3 coding DNA: TGTGCCAGCAGCTTGGGTTGGACAGACACCGGGGAGCTGTTTTTT. Translated, it gives CASSLGWTDTGELFF. The genes are TRBV7-9 and TRBJ2-2, with a weak D call TRBD1 (6 bases). In germline, CDR1 is SEHNR, CDR2 FQNEAQ (reference sequence). The V end lost 3 bases, the J end lost 3 bases, and 11 bases lay between the germline ends. The CDR3 has 15 amino acids.

The chain links TRBV19 to TRBJ1-5; D is uncertain. The CDR3 covers 12 residues. Germline CDR1 reads LNHDA; CDR2 reads SQIVND (reference sequence). V was cut by 3 bases and J by 9 bases, with 9 bases left in between. The DNA of the CDR3 is TGTGCCAGTAGTATCATTCAGTGGCCCCAGCATTTT. Its translation is CASSIIQWPQHF.

The rearrangement joins TRBV12-3 or TRBV12-4 to TRBJ2-7, with 7 bases aligning to TRBD2. This CDR3 contains 16 residues. J was trimmed by 3 bases and V by 4 bases; bases with no gene match: 12. The CDR3 DNA sequence: TGTGCCAGCAGTTCTCGGGGAGCGGGGTCTCTCTACGAGCAGTACTTC. Translating gives CASSSRGAGSLYEQYF.

The chain joins TRBV12-3 or TRBV12-4 to TRBJ2-1; maybe TRBD1 (5 bases). This CDR3 has 15 amino acids. V lost 2 bases and J lost 2, with 10 bases in between. This CDR3 reads CASSLRDRPYNEQFF. CDR3 DNA sequence: TGTGCCAGCAGTTTAAGAGACAGACCCTACAATGAGCAGTTCTTC.

Ten or more counts support this clonotype. The V call is TRBV6-5, the J call TRBJ1-1; D unresolved. CDR1 is MNHEY and CDR2 is SVGAGI in the germline V gene. V shed 4 bases and J shed 6 bases, with 12 bases lying between them. The length of the CDR3 is 13 residues. The CDR3 loop reads CASSSVGSAEAFF. CDR3 nucleotides: TGTGCCAGCAGTTCAGTGGGCAGTGCTGAAGCTTTCTTT.